These 19 T cell receptor beta chains were all obtained from the same sample, sequenced in a study of cytomegalovirus exposure and HLA in healthy donors. Primers: 60 Vbeta forward and 13 Jbeta reverse. Some clones are missing from TCRdb's copy, which holds only in-frame ones; the method was immunoSEQ multiplex PCR. The sample records approximately 150,000 clones, 75% to 85% being singletons. The sample comprised PBMCs. The receptor set was obtained from a man aged 50 to 59 in good health and CMV-seropositive.

This clone showed up just a few times. DNA for the CDR3: TGTGCCAGCGTCGAAAGGGGACAGGGCACAGATACGCAGTATTTT. Translated: CASVERGQGTDTQYF. The chain employs TRBV9 and TRBJ2-3; 8 nucleotides align to TRBD1. The CDR3 consists of 15 residues. Germline V gives CDR1 SGDLS, CDR2 YYNGEE. The V gene end was trimmed by 7 bases and the J gene end by 1 base; junction bases not matched to a gene: 8.

The V gene is TRBV5-1, the J gene TRBJ2-2, with a weak D call TRBD2 (5 bases). The CDR3 totals 13 residues. Germline assignment: CDR1 SGHRS and CDR2 YFSETQ. Between the trimmed V and J ends, which lost 0 bases and 8 bases, there was a span of 8 bases. CDR3 in amino acids: CASSLVPGGELFF. In DNA form, the CDR3 reads TGCGCCAGCAGCTTGGTGCCGGGGGGGGAGCTGTTTTTT.

The table lists this clone with a few counts. The chain is built from TRBV4-1 and TRBJ2-7, with TRBD1 matching 11 bases. Germline CDR1 and CDR2: MGHRA and YSYEKL. J was trimmed by 6 bases and V by 1 base; bases with no gene match: 2. The CDR3 is 14 residues long. For the CDR3, the DNA is TGCGCCAGCAGCCAAGGGACAGGGGGCCTCGAGCAGTACTTC. This encodes CASSQGTGGLEQYF.

The chain links TRBV29-1 to TRBJ2-7; D is uncertain. The CDR3 loop spans 14 amino acids. The V gene lost 4 bases and the J gene lost 2 bases, with 15 bases spanning the gap. Germline values: CDR1 SQVTM, CDR2 ANQGSEA. The CDR3 reads CSVGLSLGAYEQYF. Written as DNA, the CDR3 is TGCAGCGTTGGATTATCCCTAGGAGCCTACGAGCAGTACTTC.

The chain carries TRBV4-1 and TRBJ2-7; 13 positions match TRBD2. The CDR3 consists of 18 residues. Per germline, CDR1 MGHRA and CDR2 YSYEKL. V was clipped by 3 bases and J by 2 bases; unmatched bases: 10. The CDR3 protein is CASSQESGLAGEAYEQYF. For the CDR3, the DNA is TGCGCCAGCAGCCAGGAGTCCGGACTAGCGGGAGAAGCCTACGAGCAGTACTTC.

This clone was picked up one time. This rearrangement joins TRBV7-3 to TRBJ2-5; D is unclear. V was trimmed by 1 base and J by 4 bases, leaving 10 bases between them. Germline CDR1 reads SGHTA; CDR2 reads FQGTGA. CDR3 size: 14 residues. The CDR3 protein is CASSLSGPAETQYF. In nucleotides, the CDR3 is TGTGCCAGCAGCTTAAGCGGCCCGGCAGAGACCCAGTACTTC.

This sequence joins TRBV27 and TRBJ2-7; possible D gene TRBD1, 5 bases. CDR3 length: 16 residues. V lost 6 bases and J 3 bases, leaving 21 bases between the germline ends. CDR1 and CDR2 from the germline V gene are MNHEY and SMNVEV (reference sequence). In nucleotides, the CDR3 is TGTGCCAGCAGCCCTACTACGACAGTCTTCTACTACGAGCAGTACTTC. Translation: CASSPTTTVFYYEQYF.

Only a few counts were recorded for this clone. The V call is TRBV5-1, the J call TRBJ2-3; tentatively, D is TRBD2 (5 bases). The CDR3 has 17 amino acids. Trimming took 3 bases from V and 6 from J, leaving 23 bases between them. Germline-derived CDR1 and CDR2 are SGHRS and YFSETQ. This CDR3 reads CASSYRGLSNGYDTQYF. CDR3 sequence (DNA): TGCGCCAGCAGCTACCGCGGGCTCTCGAATGGTTACGATACGCAGTATTTT.

The rearrangement joins TRBV5-4 to TRBJ1-5; TRBD1 might be the D (6 bases). Germline V gene sequence: CDR1 SGHNT, CDR2 YYREEE (reference sequence). V lost 1 base and J 0 bases, leaving 14 bases between the germline ends. The CDR3 has 17 residues. In nucleotides, the CDR3 is TGTGCCAGCAGCTTGCGCGCGGACAGATATAGCAATCAGCCCCAGCATTTT. Translated, it gives CASSLRADRYSNQPQHF.

V usage is TRBV7-2 and J usage is TRBJ2-7, with a weak D call TRBD2 (8 bases). The CDR3 loop spans 15 amino acids. Germline-derived CDR1 and CDR2 are SGHTA and FQGNSA. V gave up 5 bases and J gave up 3 bases, with 17 bases separating them. DNA for the CDR3: TGTGCCAGCAGCCTCCAGGGGGGACTAGACTACGAGCAGTACTTC. Its translation: CASSLQGGLDYEQYF.

Comments on this clone: The same CDR3 also results from other DNA sequences found in this sample. The chain is built from TRBV5-1 and TRBJ2-2; weak D call: TRBD2 (6 bases). CDR3 length: 13 amino acids. The ends were cut back, 4 bases at V and 4 bases at J, with 8 bases in the middle. From germline, CDR1 is SGHRS and CDR2 YFSETQ. The CDR3 bases are TGCGCCAGCAGCAGGGAGGCCACCGGGGAGCTGTTTTTT. Translating it yields CASSREATGELFF. The variable domain in full, completed from reference TRBV5-1 and TRBJ2-2, reads KAGVTQTPRYLIKTRGQQVTLSCSPISGHRSVSWYQQTPGQGLQFLFEYFSETQRNKGNFPGRFSGRQFSNSRSEMNVSTLELGDSALYLCASSREATGELFFGEGSRLTVL.

This chain links TRBV18 with TRBJ2-7, with TRBD1 as a possible D gene (7 bases). CDR1 is KGHSH and CDR2 is LQKENI in the germline V gene. With 4 bases removed from V and 2 bases from J, the gap between germline ends came to 12 bases. CDR3 length: 14 amino acids. The DNA for the CDR3 is TGTGCCAGCTCACACCCAGGGGGGACCTACGAGCAGTACTTC. Translated: CASSHPGGTYEQYF.

The chain has TRBV7-2 and TRBJ1-4, with D maybe TRBD1 (6 bases). V was pared by 2 bases and J by 10 bases, with 17 bases between. CDR1 SGHTA and CDR2 FQGNSA come from the germline V gene. The CDR3 loop spans 15 amino acids. Written as DNA, the CDR3 is TGTGCCAGCAGCTTAACCAGGGACAACCCTGGAAAACTGTTTTTT. Translating it yields CASSLTRDNPGKLFF.

This chain links TRBV9 with TRBJ2-7; 12 bases match TRBD2. This CDR3 contains 16 residues. Germline assignment: CDR1 SGDLS and CDR2 YYNGEE. The V gene end was trimmed by 0 bases and the J gene end by 6 bases; junction bases not matched to a gene: 7. The CDR3 loop is CASSVDPTSGRSEQYF. The CDR3 DNA is TGTGCCAGCAGCGTAGACCCAACTAGCGGGAGGAGCGAGCAGTACTTC.

The sample holds a few counts of this clone. The chain couples TRBV28 to TRBJ2-5; 9 bases are shared with TRBD2. The V and J ends lost 4 bases and 2 bases, in that order; junction bases with no gene match: 5. CDR3 length equals 15 residues. CDR1 and CDR2 from the germline V gene are MDHEN and SYDVKM. The CDR3 nucleotides are TGTGCCAGCAGTTATAGCGGGAGCGCTCAAGAGACCCAGTACTTC. Its protein product is CASSYSGSAQETQYF.

A word on this clone: An end of the junction does not agree with germline; a read error may underlie this. The J gene is TRBJ2-7, the V gene TRBV10-1; TRBD1 matches 7 bases. The CDR3 runs to 14 residues. Germline-derived CDR1 and CDR2 are WNHNN and SYGVQD (reference sequence). The CDR3 nucleotides are TGCGCCAGCAGTGAGGGGGTTATCGGGACAGCAGCAGACTTC. It specifies CASSEGVIGTAADF.

This chain joins TRBV7-8 and TRBJ2-1, with D tentatively TRBD2 (5 bases). Germline V gene lookup returns CDR1 SGHVS and CDR2 FQNEAQ. The CDR3 is 16 amino acids. Deletions cut 1 base from V and 3 bases from J, with 13 bases between. In DNA form, the CDR3 reads TGTGCCAGCAGCTTAGTAGTTGCAGGACTCTACAATGAGCAGTTCTTC. Protein product: CASSLVVAGLYNEQFF.

The V call is TRBV11-2, the J call TRBJ1-1; D is uncertain. Deletions cut 3 bases from V and 3 bases from J, with 11 bases between. Germline V gene lookup returns CDR1 SGHAT and CDR2 FQNNGV. This CDR3 is built from 14 residues. The CDR3 sequence: CASSFPGSDTEAFF. In DNA form, the CDR3 reads TGTGCCAGCAGCTTTCCCGGGTCGGACACTGAAGCTTTCTTT. Complete variable domain (other parts from reference TRBV11-2 and TRBJ1-1): EAGVAQSPRYKIIEKRQSVAFWCNPISGHATLYWYQQILGQGPKLLIQFQNNGVVDDSQLPKDRFSAERLKGVDSTLKIQPAKLEDSAVYLCASSFPGSDTEAFFGQGTRLTVV.

This chain uses TRBV9 with TRBJ2-1; D might be TRBD2 (5 bases). V lost 2 bases to trimming and J lost 7 bases, with 13 bases between them. Germline CDR1 and CDR2: SGDLS and YYNGEE. The CDR3 has 14 residues. Written as DNA, the CDR3 is TGTGCCAGCAGCGTGGGTCTAGCTAGTAATGAGCAGTTCTTC. This translates into CASSVGLASNEQFF. The full variable domain, its missing parts supplied by reference TRBV9 and TRBJ2-1, is DSGVTQTPKHLITATGQRVTLRCSPRSGDLSVYWYQQSLDQGLQFLIQYYNGEERAKGNILERFSAQQFPDLHSELNLSSLELGDSALYFCASSVGLASNEQFFGPGTRLTVL.